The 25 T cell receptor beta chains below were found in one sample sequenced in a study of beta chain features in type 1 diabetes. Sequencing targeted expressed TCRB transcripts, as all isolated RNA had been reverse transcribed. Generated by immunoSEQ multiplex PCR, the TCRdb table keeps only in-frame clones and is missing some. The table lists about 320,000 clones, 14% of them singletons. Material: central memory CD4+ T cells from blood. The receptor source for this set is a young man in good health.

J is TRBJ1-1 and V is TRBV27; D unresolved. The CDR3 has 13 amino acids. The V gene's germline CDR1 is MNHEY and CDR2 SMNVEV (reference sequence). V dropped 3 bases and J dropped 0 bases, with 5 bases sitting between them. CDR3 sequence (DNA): TGTGCCAGCAGTTTTGAAATGAACACTGAAGCTTTCTTT. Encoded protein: CASSFEMNTEAFF.

The CDR3 bases are TGTGCCAGCAGTGCAATCGGACACAGAAATTCACCCCTCCACTTT. It translates to CASSAIGHRNSPLHF. V usage is TRBV2 and J usage is TRBJ1-6, with D possibly matching TRBD1 (5 bases). Germline CDR1 is SNHLY and CDR2 is FYNNEI. This CDR3 is built from 15 residues. The V end lost 4 bases, the J end lost 7 bases, and 14 bases lay between the germline ends.

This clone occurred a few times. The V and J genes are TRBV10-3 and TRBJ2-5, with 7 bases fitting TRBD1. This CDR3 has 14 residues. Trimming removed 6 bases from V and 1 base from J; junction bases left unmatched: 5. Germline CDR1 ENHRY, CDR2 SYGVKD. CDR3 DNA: TGTGCCATCAGCCGCTGGACAGGCCAAGAGACCCAGTACTTC. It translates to CAISRWTGQETQYF.

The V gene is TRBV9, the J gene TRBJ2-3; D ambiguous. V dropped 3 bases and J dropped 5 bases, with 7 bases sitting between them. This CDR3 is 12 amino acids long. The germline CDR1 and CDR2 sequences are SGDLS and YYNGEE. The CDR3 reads CASSASQDTQYF. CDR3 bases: TGTGCCAGCAGCGCCAGCCAAGATACGCAGTATTTT.

CDR3 sequence (DNA): TGTGCCAGTAGTCCCCAGACGGGGTCTACGCAGTATTTT. Encoded protein: CASSPQTGSTQYF. The chain has TRBV19 and TRBJ2-3, with a weak D call TRBD2 (5 bases). Germline V gene sequence: CDR1 LNHDA, CDR2 SQIVND (reference sequence). This CDR3 has 13 amino acids. V was trimmed by 5 bases and J by 8 bases, leaving 14 bases between them.

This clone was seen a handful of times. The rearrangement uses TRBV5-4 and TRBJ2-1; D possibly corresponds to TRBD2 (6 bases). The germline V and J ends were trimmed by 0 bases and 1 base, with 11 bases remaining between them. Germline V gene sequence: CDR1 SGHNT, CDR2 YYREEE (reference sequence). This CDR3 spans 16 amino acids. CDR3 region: CASSLGGSGSYNEQFF. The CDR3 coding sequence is TGTGCCAGCAGCTTGGGAGGTAGCGGTTCCTACAATGAGCAGTTCTTC.

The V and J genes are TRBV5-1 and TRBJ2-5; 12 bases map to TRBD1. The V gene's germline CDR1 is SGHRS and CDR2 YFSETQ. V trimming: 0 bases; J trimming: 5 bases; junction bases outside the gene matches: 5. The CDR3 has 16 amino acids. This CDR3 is CASSLVGTGGKETQYF. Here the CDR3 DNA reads TGCGCCAGCAGCTTGGTCGGGACAGGGGGCAAGGAGACCCAGTACTTC.

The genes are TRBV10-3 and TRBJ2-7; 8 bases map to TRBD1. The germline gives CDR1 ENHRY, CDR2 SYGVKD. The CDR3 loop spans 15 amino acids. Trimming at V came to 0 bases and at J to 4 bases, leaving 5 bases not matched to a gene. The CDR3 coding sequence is TGTGCCATCAGTGAGTCCGAAGACAGGGGATACGAGCAGTACTTC. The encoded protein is CAISESEDRGYEQYF.

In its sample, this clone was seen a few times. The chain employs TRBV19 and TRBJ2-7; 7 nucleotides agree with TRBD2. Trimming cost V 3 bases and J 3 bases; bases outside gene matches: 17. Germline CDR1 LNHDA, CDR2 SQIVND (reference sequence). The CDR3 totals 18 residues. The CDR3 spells CASSMSERWLADYYEQYV. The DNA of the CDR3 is TGTGCCAGTAGTATGTCCGAGCGGTGGCTAGCGGACTACTACGAGCAGTACGTC.

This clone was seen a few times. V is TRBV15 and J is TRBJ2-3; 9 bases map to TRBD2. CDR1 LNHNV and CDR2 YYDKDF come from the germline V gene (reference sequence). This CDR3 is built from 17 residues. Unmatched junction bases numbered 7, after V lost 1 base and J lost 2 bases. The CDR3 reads CATSRGGRLADTDTQYF. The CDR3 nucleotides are TGTGCCACCAGCAGAGGAGGTAGACTAGCGGACACAGATACGCAGTATTTT.

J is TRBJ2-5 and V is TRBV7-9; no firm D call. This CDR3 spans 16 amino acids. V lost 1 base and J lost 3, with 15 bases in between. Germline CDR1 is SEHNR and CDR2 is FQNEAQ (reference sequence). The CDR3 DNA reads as TGTGCCAGCAGCTTAGTGGTGTGGGCAAGCAAAGAGACCCAGTACTTC. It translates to CASSLVVWASKETQYF.

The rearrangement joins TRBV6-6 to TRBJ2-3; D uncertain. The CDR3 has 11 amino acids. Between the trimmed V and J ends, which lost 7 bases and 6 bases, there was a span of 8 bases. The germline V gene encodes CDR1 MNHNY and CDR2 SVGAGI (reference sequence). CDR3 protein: CASTQADTQYF. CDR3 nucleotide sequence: TGTGCCAGCACTCAAGCTGATACGCAGTATTTT.

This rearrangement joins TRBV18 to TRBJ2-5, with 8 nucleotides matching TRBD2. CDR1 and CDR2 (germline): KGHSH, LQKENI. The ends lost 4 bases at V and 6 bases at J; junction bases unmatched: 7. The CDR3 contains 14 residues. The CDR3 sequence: CASSLPGLVQTQYF. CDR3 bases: TGTGCCAGCTCACTTCCGGGACTAGTGCAGACCCAGTACTTC. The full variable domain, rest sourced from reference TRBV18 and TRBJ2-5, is NAGVMQNPRHLVRRRGQEARLRCSPMKGHSHVYWYRQLPEEGLKFMVYLQKENIIDESGMPKERFSAEFPKEGPSILRIQQVVRGDSAAYFCASSLPGLVQTQYFGPGTRLLVL.

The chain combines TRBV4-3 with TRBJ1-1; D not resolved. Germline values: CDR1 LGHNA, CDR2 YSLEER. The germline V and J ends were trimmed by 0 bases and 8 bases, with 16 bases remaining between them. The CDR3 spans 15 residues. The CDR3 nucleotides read TGCGCCAGCAGCCAAGATGTGATGGGGTCAGGAGAAGCTTTCTTT. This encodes CASSQDVMGSGEAFF.

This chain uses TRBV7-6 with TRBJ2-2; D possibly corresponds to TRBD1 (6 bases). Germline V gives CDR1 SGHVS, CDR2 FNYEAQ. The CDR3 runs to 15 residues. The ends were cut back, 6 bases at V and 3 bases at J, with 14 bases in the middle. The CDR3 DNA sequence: TGTGCCAGCAGACTATCAGGGGCGGACACCGGGGAGCTGTTTTTT. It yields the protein CASRLSGADTGELFF.

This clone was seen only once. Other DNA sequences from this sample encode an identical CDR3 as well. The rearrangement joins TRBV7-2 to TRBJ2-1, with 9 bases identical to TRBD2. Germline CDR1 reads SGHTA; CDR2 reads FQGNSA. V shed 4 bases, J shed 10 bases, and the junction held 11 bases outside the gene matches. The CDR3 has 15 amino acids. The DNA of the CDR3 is TGTGCCAGCAGCTCCGGGACTAGCTCCTCAGTGGAGCAGTTCTTC. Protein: CASSSGTSSSVEQFF.

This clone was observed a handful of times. The CDR3 sequence: CASSLAGGDFGYTF. In DNA, the CDR3 is TGTGCCAGCAGCTTAGCCGGGGGGGATTTCGGCTACACCTTC. This chain uses TRBV5-4 with TRBJ1-2, with D tentatively TRBD1 (5 bases). The CDR3 is 14 amino acids. CDR1 and CDR2 (germline): SGHNT, YYREEE (reference sequence). Trimming removed 2 bases at V and 8 bases at J, with 16 bases between.

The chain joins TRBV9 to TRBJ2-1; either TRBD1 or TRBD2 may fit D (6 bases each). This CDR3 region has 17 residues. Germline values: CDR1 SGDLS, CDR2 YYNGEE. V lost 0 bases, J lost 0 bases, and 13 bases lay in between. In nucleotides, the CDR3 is TGTGCCAGCAGCGTAGAGATCGGGGGCCTCTCCTACAATGAGCAGTTCTTC. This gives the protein CASSVEIGGLSYNEQFF.

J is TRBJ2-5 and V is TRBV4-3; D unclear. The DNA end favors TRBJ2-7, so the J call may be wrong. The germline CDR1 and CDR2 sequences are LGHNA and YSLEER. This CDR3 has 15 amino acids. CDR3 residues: CASSQEGRRSYEQYF. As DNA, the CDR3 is TGCGCCAGCAGCCAAGAAGGGCGCCGCTCCTACGAGCAGTACTTC.

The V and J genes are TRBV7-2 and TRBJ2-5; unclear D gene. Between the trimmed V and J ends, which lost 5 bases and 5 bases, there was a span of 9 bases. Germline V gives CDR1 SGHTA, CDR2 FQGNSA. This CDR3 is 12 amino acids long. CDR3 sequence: CASSHPTETQYF. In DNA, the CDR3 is TGTGCCAGCAGCCACCCGACGGAGACCCAGTACTTC.

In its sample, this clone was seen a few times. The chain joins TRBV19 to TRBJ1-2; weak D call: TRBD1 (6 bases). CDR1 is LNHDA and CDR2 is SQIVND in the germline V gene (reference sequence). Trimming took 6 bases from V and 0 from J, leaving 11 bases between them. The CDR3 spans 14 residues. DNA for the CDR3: TGTGCCAGTAGACATACAGGGCCTAACTATGGCTACACCTTC. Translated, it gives CASRHTGPNYGYTF.

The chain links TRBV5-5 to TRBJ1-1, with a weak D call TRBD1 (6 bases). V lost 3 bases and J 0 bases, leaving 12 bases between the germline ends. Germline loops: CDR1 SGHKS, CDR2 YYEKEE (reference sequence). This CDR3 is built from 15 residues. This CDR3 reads CASSSQGIVNTEAFF. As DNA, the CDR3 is TGTGCCAGCAGCTCACAGGGTATAGTGAACACTGAAGCTTTCTTT.

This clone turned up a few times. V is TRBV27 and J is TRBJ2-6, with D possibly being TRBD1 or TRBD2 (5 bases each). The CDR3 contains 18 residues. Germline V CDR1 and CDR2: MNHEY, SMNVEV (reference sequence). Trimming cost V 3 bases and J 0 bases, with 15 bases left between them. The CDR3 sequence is CASSFLVAGSSGANVLTF. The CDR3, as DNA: TGTGCCAGCAGTTTCCTGGTGGCAGGGAGCTCTGGGGCCAACGTCCTGACTTTC.

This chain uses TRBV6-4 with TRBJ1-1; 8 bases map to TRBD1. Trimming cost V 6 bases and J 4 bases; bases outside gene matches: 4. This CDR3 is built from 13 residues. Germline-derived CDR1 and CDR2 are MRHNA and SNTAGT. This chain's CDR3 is CASRVQGGTEAFF. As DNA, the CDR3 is TGTGCCAGCAGGGTACAGGGGGGCACTGAAGCTTTCTTT.

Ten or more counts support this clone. DNA of the CDR3: TGTGCCAGCAGCGAACCTGGGGGGCCCGGGGAGCTGTTTTTT. Its translation is CASSEPGGPGELFF. The J gene is TRBJ2-2, the V gene TRBV27; D is tentatively TRBD1 or TRBD2 (6 bases each). V was trimmed by 6 bases and J by 6 bases, leaving 14 bases between them. The germline gives CDR1 MNHEY, CDR2 SMNVEV (reference sequence). The CDR3 spans 14 residues.